This T cell receptor beta chain stems from a study of cytomegalovirus exposure and HLA in healthy donors. TCRdb keeps only in-frame clones here, not all; method: immunoSEQ multiplex PCR. The sample includes about 140,000 clones, approximately 88% of them seen just once. Study findings and constraints: Specificity for CMV antigens was confirmed in vitro for a few of the CMV-associated chains. The majority of TCR sequences were rare, yet some public TCRs appeared in many donors.

Germline V lookup: CDR1 SGHNT, CDR2 YYREEE (reference sequence). This CDR3 has 18 amino acids. V gave up 6 bases and J gave up 6 bases; unmatched junction bases: 14. Notes on this clone: What it binds is not known.

Sequenced: PBMCs. V gene TRBV5-4 combines with J gene TRBJ2-4; 14 bases fit TRBD2. This receptor was identified in a man younger than 30 in good health and CMV-seropositive. The CDR3 here is CASTKSTSGRVYGNIQYF. CDR3 in DNA: TGTGCCAGCACAAAATCGACTAGCGGGAGGGTTTACGGAAACATTCAGTACTTC.